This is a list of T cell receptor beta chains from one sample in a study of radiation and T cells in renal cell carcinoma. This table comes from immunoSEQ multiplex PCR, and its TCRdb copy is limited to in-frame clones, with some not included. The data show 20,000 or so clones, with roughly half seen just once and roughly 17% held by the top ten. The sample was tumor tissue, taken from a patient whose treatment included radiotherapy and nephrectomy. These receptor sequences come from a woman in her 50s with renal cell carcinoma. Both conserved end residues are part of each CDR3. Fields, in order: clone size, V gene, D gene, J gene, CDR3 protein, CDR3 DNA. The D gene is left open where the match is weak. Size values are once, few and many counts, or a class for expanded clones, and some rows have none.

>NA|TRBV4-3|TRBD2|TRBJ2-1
CASSPTRAGASNEQFF
TGCGCCAGCAGCCCGACTCGAGCGGGGGCCAGCAATGAGCAGTTCTTC
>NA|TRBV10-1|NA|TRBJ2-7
CASSGDTYEQYF
TGCGCCAGCAGTGGGGACACCTACGAGCAGTACTTC
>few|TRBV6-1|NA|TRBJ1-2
CASQFYGYTF
TGTGCCAGCCAGTTCTATGGCTACACCTTC
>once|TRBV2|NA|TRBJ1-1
CASTRETPNTEAFF
TGTGCCAGCACCAGAGAGACACCGAACACTGAAGCTTTCTTT
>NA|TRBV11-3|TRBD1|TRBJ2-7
CASSAQGSPYEQYF
TGTGCCAGCAGCGCACAGGGGTCCCCCTACGAGCAGTACTTC
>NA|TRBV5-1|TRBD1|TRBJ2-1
CASSQGQGAHNEQFF
TGCGCCAGCAGCCAGGGACAGGGGGCCCACAATGAGCAGTTCTTC
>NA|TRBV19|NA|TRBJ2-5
CASSPTGAGLGETQYF
TGTGCCAGTAGTCCGACCGGGGCAGGCTTAGGAGAGACCCAGTACTTC
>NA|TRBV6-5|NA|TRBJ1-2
CASSLQGGGEGYTF
TGTGCCAGCAGTCTTCAAGGTGGAGGGGAAGGCTACACCTTC
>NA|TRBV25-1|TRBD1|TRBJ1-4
CASSEPPDRANNEKLFF
TGTGCCAGCAGTGAACCCCCCGACAGGGCAAACAATGAAAAACTGTTTTTT
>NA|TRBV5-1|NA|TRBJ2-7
CASSQRTDNSYEQYF
TGCGCCAGCAGCCAGCGGACTGACAACTCCTACGAGCAGTACTTC
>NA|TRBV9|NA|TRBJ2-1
CASSADYNEQFF
TGTGCCAGCAGCGCGGACTACAATGAGCAGTTCTTC
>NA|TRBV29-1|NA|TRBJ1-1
CSVDWGDTEAFF
TGCAGCGTTGATTGGGGGGACACTGAAGCTTTCTTT
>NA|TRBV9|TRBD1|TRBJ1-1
CASSGGQGANRANTEAFF
TGTGCCAGCAGCGGGGGACAGGGGGCGAATCGGGCGAACACTGAAGCTTTCTTT
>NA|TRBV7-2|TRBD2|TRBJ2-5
CASSLDFLTSGGPTETQYF
TGTGCCAGCAGCTTAGACTTTCTGACTAGCGGGGGCCCGACGGAGACCCAGTACTTC
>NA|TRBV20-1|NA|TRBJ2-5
CSALDRETQYF
TGCAGTGCCCTGGACAGAGAGACCCAGTACTTC
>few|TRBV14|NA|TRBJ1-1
CASSQGVITEAFF
TGTGCCAGCAGCCAAGGGGTTATCACTGAAGCTTTCTTT
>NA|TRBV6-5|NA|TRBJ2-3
CASSRDVASTDTQYF
TGTGCCAGCAGCCGGGACGTTGCTAGCACAGATACGCAGTATTTT
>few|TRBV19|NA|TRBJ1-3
CASSPPGLLASGNTIYF
TGTGCCAGTAGTCCTCCGGGACTGCTAGCCTCTGGAAACACCATATATTTT
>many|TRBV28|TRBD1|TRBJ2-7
CASSFAPDRPRSYEQYF
TGTGCCAGCAGTTTTGCCCCGGACAGGCCGCGCTCCTACGAGCAGTACTTC
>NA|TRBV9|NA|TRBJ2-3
CASSEWETDTQYF
TGTGCCAGCAGCGAGTGGGAAACAGATACGCAGTATTTT
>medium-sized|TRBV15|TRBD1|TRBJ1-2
CATSRDPPRQGVYYGYTF
TGTGCCACCAGCAGAGATCCTCCCCGACAGGGTGTATACTATGGCTACACCTTC
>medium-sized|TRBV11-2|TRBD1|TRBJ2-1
CASSDRGFPPNEQFF
TGTGCCAGCAGCGACAGGGGCTTCCCCCCCAATGAGCAGTTCTTC
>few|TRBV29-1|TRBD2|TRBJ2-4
CSVEVFLAGGLLAKNIQYF
TGCAGCGTTGAAGTTTTCCTAGCGGGGGGGCTATTAGCCAAAAACATTCAGTACTTC
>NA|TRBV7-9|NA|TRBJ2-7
CASSKQGTYEQYF
TGTGCCAGCAGCAAACAGGGCACCTACGAGCAGTACTTC
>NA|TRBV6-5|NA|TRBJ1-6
CASSSRVRDSPLHF
TGTGCCAGCAGTTCCAGGGTGCGAGATTCACCCCTCCACTTT
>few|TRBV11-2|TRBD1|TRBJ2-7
CASGKTGGASNEQYF
TGTGCCAGCGGAAAGACAGGGGGCGCGTCCAACGAGCAGTACTTC
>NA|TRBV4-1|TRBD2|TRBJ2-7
CASSQVLTSGGNYEQYF
TGCGCCAGCAGCCAAGTACTCACTAGCGGGGGGAACTACGAGCAGTACTTC
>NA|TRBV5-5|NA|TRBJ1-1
CASSLFTLNTEAFF
TGTGCCAGCAGCTTGTTTACCTTGAACACTGAAGCTTTCTTT
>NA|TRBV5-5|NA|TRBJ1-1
CASKAGRGYTEAFF
TGTGCCAGCAAGGCAGGGAGGGGGTACACTGAAGCTTTCTTT
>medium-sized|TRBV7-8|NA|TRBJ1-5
CASTEGVGSNQPQHF
TGTGCCAGCACCGAGGGTGTGGGAAGCAATCAGCCCCAGCATTTT
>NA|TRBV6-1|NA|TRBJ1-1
CASNPLTGAEAFF
TGTGCCAGCAACCCCTTGACGGGTGCTGAAGCTTTCTTT
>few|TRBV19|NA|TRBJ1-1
CASRESDRAEAFF
TGTGCCAGTAGGGAGTCGGACCGCGCTGAAGCTTTCTTT
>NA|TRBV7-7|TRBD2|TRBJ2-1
CASSPGLAGPRGYNEQFF
TGTGCTAGCAGCCCAGGACTAGCGGGGCCTCGTGGGTACAATGAGCAGTTCTTC
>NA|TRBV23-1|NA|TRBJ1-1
CASSQSGNRTEAFF
TGCGCCAGCAGTCAATCCGGGAATCGCACTGAAGCTTTCTTT
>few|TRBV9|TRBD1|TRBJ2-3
CASSVGQGTDTQYF
TGTGCCAGCAGCGTAGGACAGGGTACAGATACGCAGTATTTT
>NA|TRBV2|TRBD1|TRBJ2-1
CASSPGQETNEQFF
TGTGCCAGCAGTCCGGGACAGGAGACCAATGAGCAGTTCTTC
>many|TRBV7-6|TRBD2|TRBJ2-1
CASSFSGLGDNEQFF
TGTGCCAGCAGCTTTAGCGGGTTGGGGGACAATGAGCAGTTCTTC
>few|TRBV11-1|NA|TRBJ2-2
CASSSSFWTGELFF
TGTGCCAGCAGCTCCTCGTTCTGGACCGGGGAGCTGTTTTTT
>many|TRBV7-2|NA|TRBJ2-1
CASSLRSRNEQFF
TGTGCCAGCAGCTTACGTAGCCGGAATGAGCAGTTCTTC
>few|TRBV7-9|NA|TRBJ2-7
CASSLVPTITYEQYF
TGTGCCAGCAGCTTAGTTCCCACTATCACCTACGAGCAGTACTTC
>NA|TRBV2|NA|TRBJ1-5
CASSEARGSNQPQHF
TGTGCCAGCAGTGAAGCGCGAGGTAGCAATCAGCCCCAGCATTTT
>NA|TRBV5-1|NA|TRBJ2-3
CASSWSSTDTQYF
TGCGCCAGCAGTTGGTCTAGCACAGATACGCAGTATTTT
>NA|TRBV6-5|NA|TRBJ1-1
CASSYSGNLNTEAFF
TGTGCCAGCAGTTACTCGGGCAACCTGAACACTGAAGCTTTCTTT
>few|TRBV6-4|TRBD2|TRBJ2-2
CASSEGRDPTGELFF
TGTGCCAGCAGTGAAGGGAGGGATCCAACCGGGGAGCTGTTTTTT
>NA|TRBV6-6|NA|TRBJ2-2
CASRGGQGNSGELFF
TGTGCCAGCAGGGGGGGGCAGGGGAATTCCGGGGAGCTGTTTTTT
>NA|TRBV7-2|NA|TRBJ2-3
CASSRLLTDTQYF
TGTGCCAGCAGCCGACTTTTAACAGATACGCAGTATTTT
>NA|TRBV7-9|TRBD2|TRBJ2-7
CASSLGTRLAGGEQYF
TGTGCCAGCAGCTTAGGGACTCGACTAGCGGGGGGCGAGCAGTACTTC
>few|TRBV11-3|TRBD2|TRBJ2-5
CASSLSGGAGETQYF
TGTGCCAGCAGCCTTAGCGGGGGGGCCGGGGAGACCCAGTACTTC
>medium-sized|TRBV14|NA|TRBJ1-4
CASSQDQGKLNEKLFF
TGTGCCAGCAGCCAAGATCAGGGCAAACTTAATGAAAAACTGTTTTTT
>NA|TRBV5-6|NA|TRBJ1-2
CASSFLTEVNYGYTF
TGTGCCAGCAGCTTCCTTACAGAGGTTAACTATGGCTACACCTTC
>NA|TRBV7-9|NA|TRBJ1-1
CASSRSREAFF
TGTGCCAGCAGCCGGTCGCGTGAAGCTTTCTTT
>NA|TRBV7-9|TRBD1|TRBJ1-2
CASSRDREDGYTF
TGTGCCAGCAGCCGGGACAGGGAAGATGGCTACACCTTC
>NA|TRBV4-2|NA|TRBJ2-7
CASSQDYGYTVTGEQYF
TGTGCCAGCAGCCAAGATTACGGCTACACGGTTACGGGTGAGCAGTACTTC
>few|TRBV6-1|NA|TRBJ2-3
CASSEGKDTQYF
TGTGCCAGCAGTGAAGGGAAAGATACGCAGTATTTT
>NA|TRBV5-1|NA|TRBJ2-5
CASSLARGETQYF
TGCGCCAGCAGCTTGGCAAGGGGGGAGACCCAGTACTTC
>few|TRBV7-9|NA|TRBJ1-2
CASSLKSSGGYTF
TGTGCCAGCAGCTTAAAAAGCTCGGGAGGCTACACCTTC
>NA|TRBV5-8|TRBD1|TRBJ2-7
CASSLGQGSFYEQYF
TGTGCCAGCAGCTTGGGACAGGGCTCATTCTACGAGCAGTACTTC
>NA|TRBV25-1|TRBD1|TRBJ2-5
CASSVPGQGPTQYF
TGTGCCAGCAGTGTACCGGGACAGGGGCCGACCCAGTACTTC
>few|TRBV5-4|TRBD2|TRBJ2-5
CASSRGGSTEETQYF
TGTGCCAGCAGCCGGGGGGGGTCCACCGAGGAGACCCAGTACTTC